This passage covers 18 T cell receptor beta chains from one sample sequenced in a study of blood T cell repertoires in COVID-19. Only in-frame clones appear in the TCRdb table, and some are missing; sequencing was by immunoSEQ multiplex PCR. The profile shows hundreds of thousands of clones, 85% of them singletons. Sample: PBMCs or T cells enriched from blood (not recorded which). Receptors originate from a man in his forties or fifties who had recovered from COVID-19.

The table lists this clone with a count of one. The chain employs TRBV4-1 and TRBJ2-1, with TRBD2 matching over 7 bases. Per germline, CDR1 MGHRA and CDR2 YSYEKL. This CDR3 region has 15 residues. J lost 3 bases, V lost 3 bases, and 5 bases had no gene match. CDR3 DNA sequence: TGCGCCAGCAGCCAGGTAGCGGGCCTCTACAATGAGCAGTTCTTC. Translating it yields CASSQVAGLYNEQFF.

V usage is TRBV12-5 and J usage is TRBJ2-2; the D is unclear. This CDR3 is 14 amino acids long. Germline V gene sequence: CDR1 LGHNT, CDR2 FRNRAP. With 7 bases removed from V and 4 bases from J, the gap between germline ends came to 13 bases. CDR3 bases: TGTGCTAGTGATGGAGCCTCGGGCACCGGGGAGCTGTTTTTT. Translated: CASDGASGTGELFF.

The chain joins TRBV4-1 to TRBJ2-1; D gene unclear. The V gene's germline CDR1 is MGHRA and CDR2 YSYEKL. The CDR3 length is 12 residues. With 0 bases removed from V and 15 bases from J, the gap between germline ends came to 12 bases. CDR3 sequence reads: CASSQDQRPSFF. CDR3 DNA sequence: TGCGCCAGCAGCCAAGATCAGAGGCCCTCGTTCTTC.

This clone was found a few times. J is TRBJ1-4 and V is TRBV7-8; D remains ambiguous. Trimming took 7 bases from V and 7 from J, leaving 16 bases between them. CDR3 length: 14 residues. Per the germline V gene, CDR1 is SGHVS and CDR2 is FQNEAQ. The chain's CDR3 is CASTGPEEGEKLFF. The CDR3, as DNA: TGTGCCAGCACTGGACCCGAAGAGGGTGAAAAACTGTTTTTT.

The CDR3 sequence: CATSTGKGRYEQYF. CDR3 in DNA: TGTGCCACTTCGACAGGGAAGGGTCGCTACGAGCAGTACTTC. The rearrangement uses TRBV19 and TRBJ2-7, with 7 positions matching TRBD1. V was clipped by 10 bases and J by 3 bases; unmatched bases: 12. Germline values: CDR1 LNHDA, CDR2 SQIVND (reference sequence). The CDR3 extends over 14 amino acids.

The CDR3 bases are TGTGCCAGCAGCTTAGTAGGACTAGCGGGAGGCAGCACAGATACGCAGTATTTT. This gives the protein CASSLVGLAGGSTDTQYF. The chain recombines TRBV7-2 with TRBJ2-3; the match to TRBD2 covers 14 bases. V gave up 1 base and J gave up 0 bases; unmatched junction bases: 3. Per germline, CDR1 SGHTA and CDR2 FQGNSA. CDR3 length equals 18 residues.

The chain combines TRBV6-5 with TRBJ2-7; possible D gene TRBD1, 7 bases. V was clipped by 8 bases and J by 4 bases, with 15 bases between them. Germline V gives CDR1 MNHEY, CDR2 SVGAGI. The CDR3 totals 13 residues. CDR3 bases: TGTGCCAGCGGAGAGGAGGGGGCATACGAGCAGTACTTC. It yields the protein CASGEEGAYEQYF.

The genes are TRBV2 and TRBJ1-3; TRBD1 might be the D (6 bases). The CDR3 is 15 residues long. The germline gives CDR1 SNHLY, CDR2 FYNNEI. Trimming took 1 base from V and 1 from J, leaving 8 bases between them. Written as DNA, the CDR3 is TGTGCCAGCAGTGAAGGACAGGTGTCTGGAAACACCATATATTTT. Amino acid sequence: CASSEGQVSGNTIYF.

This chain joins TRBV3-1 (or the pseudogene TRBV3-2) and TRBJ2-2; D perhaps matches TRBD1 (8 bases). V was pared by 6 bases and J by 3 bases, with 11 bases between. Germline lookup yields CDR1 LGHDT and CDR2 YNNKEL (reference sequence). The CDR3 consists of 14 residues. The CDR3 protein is CASRQGGHTGELFF. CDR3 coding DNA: TGTGCCAGCAGACAGGGGGGGCACACCGGGGAGCTGTTTTTT.

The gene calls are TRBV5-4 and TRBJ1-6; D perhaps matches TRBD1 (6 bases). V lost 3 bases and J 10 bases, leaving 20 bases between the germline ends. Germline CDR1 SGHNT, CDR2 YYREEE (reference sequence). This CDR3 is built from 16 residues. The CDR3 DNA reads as TGTGCCAGCAGCTCCATGACAGGCGGTTTAGACTCACCCCTCCACTTT. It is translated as CASSSMTGGLDSPLHF.

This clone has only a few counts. The DNA for the CDR3 is TGTGCCAGCAGTTTAGGACAGGGAAACATTCAGTACTTC. Its translation is CASSLGQGNIQYF. V and J are TRBV12-3 or TRBV12-4 and TRBJ2-4, with 7 nucleotides matching TRBD1. The CDR3 covers 13 residues. J was trimmed by 6 bases and V by 1 base; bases with no gene match: 0.

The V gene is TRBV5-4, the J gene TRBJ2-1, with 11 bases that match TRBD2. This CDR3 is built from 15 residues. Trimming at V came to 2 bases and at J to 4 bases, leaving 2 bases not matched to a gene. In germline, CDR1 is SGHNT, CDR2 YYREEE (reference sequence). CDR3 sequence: CASSFSGRAYNEQFF. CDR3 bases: TGTGCCAGCAGCTTTAGCGGGAGGGCTTACAATGAGCAGTTCTTC.

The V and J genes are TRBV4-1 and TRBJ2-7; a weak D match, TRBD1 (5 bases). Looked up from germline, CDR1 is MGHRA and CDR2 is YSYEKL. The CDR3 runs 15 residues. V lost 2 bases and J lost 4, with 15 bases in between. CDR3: CASSQILSGRYEQYF. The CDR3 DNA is TGCGCCAGCAGCCAAATCCTCTCAGGGCGATACGAGCAGTACTTC.

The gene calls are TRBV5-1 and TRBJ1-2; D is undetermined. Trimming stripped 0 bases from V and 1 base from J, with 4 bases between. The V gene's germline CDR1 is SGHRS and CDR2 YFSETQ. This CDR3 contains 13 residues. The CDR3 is CASSLGVNYGYTF. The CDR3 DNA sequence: TGCGCCAGCAGCTTGGGAGTTAACTATGGCTACACCTTC.

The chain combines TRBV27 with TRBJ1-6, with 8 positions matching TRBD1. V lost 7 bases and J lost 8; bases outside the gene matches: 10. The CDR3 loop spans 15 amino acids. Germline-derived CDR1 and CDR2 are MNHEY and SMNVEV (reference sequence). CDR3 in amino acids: CASTPDRGTYSPLHF. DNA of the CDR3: TGTGCCAGCACCCCAGACAGGGGCACGTATTCACCCCTCCACTTT.

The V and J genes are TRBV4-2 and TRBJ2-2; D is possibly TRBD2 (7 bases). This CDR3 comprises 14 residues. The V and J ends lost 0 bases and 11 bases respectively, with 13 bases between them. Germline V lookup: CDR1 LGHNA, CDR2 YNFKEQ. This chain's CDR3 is CASSQEARGGELFF. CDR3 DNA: TGTGCCAGCAGCCAAGAGGCCCGCGGGGGCGAGCTGTTTTTT.

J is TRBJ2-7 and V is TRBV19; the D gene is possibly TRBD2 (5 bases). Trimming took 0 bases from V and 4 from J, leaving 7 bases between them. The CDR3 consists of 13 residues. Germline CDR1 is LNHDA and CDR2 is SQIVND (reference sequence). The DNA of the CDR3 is TGTGCCAGTAGTATAGAGACGGGGTACGAGCAGTACTTC. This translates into CASSIETGYEQYF.

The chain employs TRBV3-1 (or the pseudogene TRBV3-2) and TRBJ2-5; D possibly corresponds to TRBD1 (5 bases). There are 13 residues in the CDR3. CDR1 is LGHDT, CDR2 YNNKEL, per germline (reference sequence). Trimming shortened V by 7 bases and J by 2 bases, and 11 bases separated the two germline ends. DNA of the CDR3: TGTGCCAGCAAAAGGGGATTGCAAGAGACCCAGTACTTC. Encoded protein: CASKRGLQETQYF.